This TCR beta chain was sequenced in a study of cytomegalovirus exposure and HLA in healthy donors. Worth noting for this clone: Its antigen is not identified.

The CDR3 is made up of 14 amino acids. Trimming left V 3 bases short and J 4 bases short, with 12 bases between. The germline V gene has CDR1 LNHDA and CDR2 SQIVND (reference sequence). General observations from the study: Evidence from a later analysis indicated that most CMV-associated TCR beta chains looked HLA-restricted. Reports credit the classifier with highly specific, highly sensitive diagnosis of cytomegalovirus status.

PCR employed 60 Vbeta and 13 Jbeta primers. Assay used: immunoSEQ multiplex PCR; TCRdb lists only in-frame clones, some missing. This sample contains 50,000 to 70,000 clones. The source material was PBMCs. The receptor comes from a man in his fifties or sixties in good health and CMV-seropositive. This chain links TRBV19 with TRBJ1-1; no reliable D call. CDR3 loop: CASSMESGGTEAFF. In DNA form, the CDR3 reads TGTGCCAGTAGTATGGAATCTGGAGGCACTGAAGCTTTCTTT.